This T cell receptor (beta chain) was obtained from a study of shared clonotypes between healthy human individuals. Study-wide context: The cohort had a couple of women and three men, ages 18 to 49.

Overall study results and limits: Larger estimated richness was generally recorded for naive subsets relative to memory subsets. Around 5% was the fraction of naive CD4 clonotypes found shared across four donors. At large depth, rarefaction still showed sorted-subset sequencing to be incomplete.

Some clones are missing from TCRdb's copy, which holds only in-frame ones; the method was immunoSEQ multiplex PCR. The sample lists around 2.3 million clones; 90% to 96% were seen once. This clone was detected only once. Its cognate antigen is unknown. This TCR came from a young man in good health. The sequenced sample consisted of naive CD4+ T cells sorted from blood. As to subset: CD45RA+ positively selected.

The CDR3 sequence is CAISAGPGGTEAFF. The CDR3 DNA reads as TGTGCCATCAGTGCAGGTCCCGGGGGGACTGAAGCTTTCTTT. The J gene is TRBJ1-1, the V gene TRBV10-3; a possible D gene is TRBD1 (5 bases). CDR3 length equals 14 residues. V gave up 4 bases and J gave up 5 bases, with 14 bases separating them. The V gene's germline CDR1 is ENHRY and CDR2 SYGVKD.